The 26 T cell receptor beta chains listed next were all sequenced from one sample in a study of patients and donors after allogeneic stem cell transplantation. TCRdb called the RT-PCR reads again in MiXCR, with one record for every CDR3 protein. The sample carries about a million distinct CDR3 sequences, 18% recorded once. Sequenced material: blood, either unsorted or a sorted T cell fraction (not recorded which). These receptors all come from a human donor who was either an allogeneic HSCT recipient or a stem cell or donor lymphocyte infusion donor (not recorded which). It is not recorded whose cells these are; they may come from a transplant donor.

The V and J genes are TRBV6-1 and TRBJ2-3; D is possibly TRBD2 (5 bases). V was shortened by 5 bases and J by 0 bases, with 12 bases between the two germline ends. CDR1 and CDR2 from the germline V gene are MNHNS and SASEGT. This CDR3 has 15 residues. The CDR3 nucleotides are TGTGCCAGCAGTCGTGTAGCGTATAGCACAGATACGCAGTATTTT. Its protein product is CASSRVAYSTDTQYF.

J is TRBJ2-3 and V is TRBV20-1; 7 positions agree with TRBD2. CDR3 size: 15 residues. The germline V gene has CDR1 DFQATT and CDR2 SNEGSKA (reference sequence). V gave up 8 bases and J gave up 2 bases; unmatched junction bases: 13. The CDR3 is CSLSGAGAVTDTQYF. The CDR3 nucleotides read TGCAGTCTCTCTGGGGCGGGAGCGGTCACAGATACGCAGTATTTT.

This clonotype was counted only a few times. The gene calls are TRBV18 and TRBJ1-4, with D perhaps TRBD1 (6 bases). V lost 5 bases to trimming and J lost 0 bases, with 13 bases between them. This CDR3 has 16 residues. Germline V gene lookup returns CDR1 KGHSH and CDR2 LQKENI. The CDR3 reads CASSRDIIATNEKLFF. The CDR3 nucleotides are TGTGCCAGCTCAAGGGACATCATCGCAACTAATGAAAAACTGTTTTTT.

This clonotype was counted between two and nine times. The chain has TRBV20-1 and TRBJ2-1; 15 nucleotides line up with TRBD2. CDR3 length: 19 amino acids. The trim removed 2 bases at V and 2 bases at J, leaving 10 bases unmatched. The germline CDR1 and CDR2 sequences are DFQATT and SNEGSKA (reference sequence). CDR3 DNA sequence: TGCAGTGCTAGAAGACCGGGACTAGCGGGGGGCCGGGCCTACAATGAGCAGTTCTTC. Residues: CSARRPGLAGGRAYNEQFF.

The chain links TRBV20-1 to TRBJ2-1, with D perhaps matching TRBD2 (6 bases). Trimming removed 0 bases from V and 1 base from J, with 10 bases in between. CDR3 length: 15 amino acids. Germline V gives CDR1 DFQATT, CDR2 SNEGSKA (reference sequence). DNA for the CDR3: TGCAGTGCTAGAGATCCGGGACTTTCCTACAATGAGCAGTTCTTC. Translated, it gives CSARDPGLSYNEQFF.

The chain joins TRBV7-9 to TRBJ2-1; unclear D gene. Trimming cost V 2 bases and J 7 bases, with 21 bases left between them. The CDR3 has 17 amino acids. Germline V gives CDR1 SEHNR, CDR2 FQNEAQ (reference sequence). The CDR3 DNA is TGTGCCAGCAGCTTATTGGCTCCTATTGGGGTTCGGAATGAGCAGTTCTTC. This sequence encodes CASSLLAPIGVRNEQFF.

The chain combines TRBV6-1 with TRBJ2-3; D may be TRBD1 (6 bases). The CDR3 has 16 amino acids. Trimming cost V 6 bases and J 0 bases, with 16 bases left between them. From germline, CDR1 is MNHNS and CDR2 SASEGT. The CDR3 DNA is TGTGCCAGCAGGCCTACACAGGGATCTAGCACAGATACGCAGTATTTT. Translation gives CASRPTQGSSTDTQYF.

The table lists this clonotype with many counts. The chain couples TRBV12-3 or TRBV12-4 to TRBJ1-5, with D unresolved. The V gene lost 2 bases and the J gene lost 2 bases, with 10 bases spanning the gap. The CDR3 sequence is 15 residues long. The CDR3 DNA sequence: TGTGCCAGCAGTTTACTTGGGGAGGGCAATCAGCCCCAGCATTTT. Protein product: CASSLLGEGNQPQHF.

Comments on this clonotype: A much larger clone lies one base from this, so it may be a read error. The chain carries TRBV12-3 or TRBV12-4 and TRBJ1-5, with 7 bases lining up with TRBD1. CDR3 length equals 16 residues. The CDR3 reads CASRPGQEALNQLQHF. The CDR3 DNA is TGTGCCAGCCGACCCGGACAGGAAGCTTTGAATCAGCTCCAGCATTTT.

The CDR3 loop reads CSARRGASEKLFF. The CDR3 coding sequence is TGCAGTGCTAGACGGGGGGCTTCTGAAAAACTGTTTTTT. The chain links TRBV20-1 to TRBJ1-4, with D maybe TRBD1 (6 bases). Trimming pared 2 bases from V and 7 bases from J, leaving 11 bases between. Germline assignment: CDR1 DFQATT and CDR2 SNEGSKA (reference sequence). The CDR3 totals 13 residues.

Only a few counts were recorded for this clonotype. The CDR3 DNA reads TGTGCCAACTCCCGGGACTGGTACAATGAGCAGTTCTTC. Its translation is CANSRDWYNEQFF. The rearrangement links TRBV11-2 to TRBJ2-1; TRBD2 might be the D (6 bases). CDR3 length: 13 residues. The ends were cut back, 10 bases at V and 4 bases at J, with 14 bases in the middle. Germline V CDR1 and CDR2: SGHAT, FQNNGV.

The chain joins TRBV6-5 to TRBJ2-3, with 11 nucleotides matching TRBD2. The CDR3 contains 15 residues. Germline trimming cut 4 bases from V and 5 bases from J; bases unmatched to any gene: 5. Germline CDR1 MNHEY, CDR2 SVGAGI. The CDR3 reads CASSLAGGPQDTQYF. In DNA form, the CDR3 reads TGTGCCAGCAGTTTAGCGGGGGGGCCGCAAGATACGCAGTATTTT.

This clonotype was observed a handful of times. This chain uses TRBV20-1 with TRBJ2-7; 8 bases align to TRBD2. Germline CDR1 DFQATT, CDR2 SNEGSKA (reference sequence). This CDR3 has 13 residues. Unmatched junction bases numbered 9, after V lost 6 bases and J lost 5 bases. As DNA, the CDR3 is TGCAGTGCGCCCCTGACTAGCGTCCACGAGCAGTACTTC. It codes for CSAPLTSVHEQYF.

The CDR3 coding sequence is TGTGCCAGCAGCCAGATTGGTCTAGCGGGAGGAGATGAGCAGTACTTC. It translates to CASSQIGLAGGDEQYF. V usage is TRBV3-1 and J usage is TRBJ2-7; 11 bases map to TRBD2. The CDR3 spans 16 residues. Germline loops: CDR1 LGHDT, CDR2 YNNKEL (reference sequence). The J segment lost 7 bases and the V segment lost 3 bases, leaving 11 bases of the junction unmatched.

This clonotype was seen a few times. The chain joins TRBV2 to TRBJ2-1, with a possible D match to TRBD2 (5 bases). The CDR3 is 15 amino acids. Germline lookup yields CDR1 SNHLY and CDR2 FYNNEI. Trimming took off 8 bases at V and 6 bases at J, with 20 bases between the two ends. The CDR3 region is CASVPGTNRGNEQFF. In DNA, the CDR3 is TGTGCCAGCGTGCCCGGAACTAACCGGGGCAATGAGCAGTTCTTC.

This clonotype has ten or more counts. The genes are TRBV3-1 and TRBJ2-1; D ambiguous. V shed 2 bases and J shed 8 bases, with 13 bases lying between them. The CDR3 covers 14 residues. Germline V gene lookup returns CDR1 LGHDT and CDR2 YNNKEL (reference sequence). CDR3 nucleotide sequence: TGTGCCAGCAGCCAATTGCCAGCCTCGGATGAGCAGTTCTTC. It encodes CASSQLPASDEQFF.

This clonotype was found a few times. The rearrangement joins TRBV12-3 or TRBV12-4 to TRBJ1-5, with D uncertain. The V gene lost 1 base and the J gene lost 7 bases, with 11 bases spanning the gap. The length of the CDR3 is 14 residues. CDR3: CASSLGISKQPQHF. The CDR3 coding sequence is TGTGCCAGCAGTTTAGGGATCTCAAAACAGCCCCAGCATTTT.

The chain carries TRBV7-6 and TRBJ2-5; no firm D call. The germline CDR1 and CDR2 sequences are SGHVS and FNYEAQ. Trimming stripped 11 bases from V and 5 bases from J, with 18 bases between. The CDR3 consists of 13 residues. CDR3 nucleotides: TGTGCCGGATCCTCCGGTACTCTGGAGACCCAGTACTTC. It specifies CAGSSGTLETQYF.

The rearrangement uses TRBV28 and TRBJ2-2; no firm D call. The CDR3 sequence is 13 residues long. CDR1 MDHEN and CDR2 SYDVKM come from the germline V gene. Trimming shortened V by 6 bases and J by 7 bases, and 12 bases separated the two germline ends. The DNA of the CDR3 is TGTGCCAGCAGGCACAACGTAGGCGGGGAGCTGTTTTTT. Translated, it gives CASRHNVGGELFF.

The rearrangement links TRBV3-1 to TRBJ2-7; the D is unclear. The CDR3 runs 15 residues. Germline V gene sequence: CDR1 LGHDT, CDR2 YNNKEL (reference sequence). V lost 1 base and J 0 bases, leaving 10 bases between the germline ends. The CDR3 is CASSQVMGSSYEQYF. Written as DNA, the CDR3 is TGTGCCAGCAGCCAAGTTATGGGCAGCTCCTACGAGCAGTACTTC.

This clonotype was detected a few times. The J gene is TRBJ2-7, the V gene TRBV7-3; maybe TRBD2 (6 bases). The CDR3 sequence is 14 residues long. V shed 4 bases and J shed 7 bases, with 17 bases lying between them. From germline, CDR1 is SGHTA and CDR2 FQGTGA. CDR3 nucleotides: TGTGCCAGCAGCTCCGGACGGGGGAAGGGGGAGCAGTACTTC. Translated: CASSSGRGKGEQYF.

The rearrangement joins TRBV7-9 to TRBJ1-5; 8 nucleotides line up with TRBD1. CDR1 is SEHNR, CDR2 FQNEAQ, per germline (reference sequence). Trimming took 1 base from V and 7 from J; bases not matched to a gene: 12. There are 17 residues in the CDR3. The DNA for the CDR3 is TGTGCCAGCAGCTTAGGTGGCACAGGGGGGATTCAACAGCCCCAGCATTTT. This encodes CASSLGGTGGIQQPQHF.

There are a few counts of this clonotype. The CDR3 sequence is CASSPSTSGGWNEQFF. The CDR3 nucleotides are TGTGCCAGCTCACCTTCTACTAGCGGGGGGTGGAATGAGCAGTTCTTC. V is TRBV18 and J is TRBJ2-1; TRBD2 agrees at 12 bases. CDR1 and CDR2 from the germline V gene are KGHSH and LQKENI. This CDR3 region has 16 residues. Unmatched junction bases numbered 7, after V lost 3 bases and J lost 7 bases.

This clonotype turned up a few times. The genes are TRBV10-3 and TRBJ1-4; D may be TRBD1 (6 bases). Looked up from germline, CDR1 is ENHRY and CDR2 is SYGVKD. This CDR3 has 14 residues. The germline V and J ends were trimmed by 5 bases and 5 bases, with 12 bases remaining between them. The CDR3 DNA reads as TGTGCCATCAGTCCGGACAGAAGAAATGAAAAACTGTTTTTT. Amino acids: CAISPDRRNEKLFF.

V usage is TRBV5-1 and J usage is TRBJ2-1; D is unresolved. The CDR3 has 14 residues. Germline V CDR1 and CDR2: SGHRS, YFSETQ. V was trimmed by 3 bases and J by 2 bases, leaving 9 bases between them. The CDR3 loop reads CASSSDPAYNEQFF. Written as DNA, the CDR3 is TGCGCCAGCAGCTCAGACCCAGCCTACAATGAGCAGTTCTTC.

The rearrangement links TRBV20-1 to TRBJ1-1; TRBD1 might be the D (5 bases). The germline V gene encodes CDR1 DFQATT and CDR2 SNEGSKA (reference sequence). Trimming took off 4 bases at V and 11 bases at J, with 14 bases between the two ends. The CDR3 has 11 amino acids. CDR3 bases: TGCAGTGCTACACCGATGGGGCACGCTTTCTTT. Translation gives CSATPMGHAFF.